One sample yielded the 3 T cell receptor beta chains listed below, sequenced in a study of shared clonotypes between healthy human individuals. Produced via immunoSEQ multiplex PCR; TCRdb's table is partial and in-frame only. The data show about 680,000 clones, around 92% seen once. CD45RO-negative cells were positively selected for CCR7, leaving out terminally differentiated effector memory CD45RA+ cells. The sequencing input was naive CD8+ T cells sorted from blood. These receptors were obtained from a man aged 25-45 years in good health.

This clone was seen once. The genes are TRBV6-6 and TRBJ2-1, with D tentatively TRBD1 (6 bases). Germline values: CDR1 MNHNY, CDR2 SVGAGI (reference sequence). This CDR3 is 13 amino acids long. V lost 5 bases and J 9 bases, leaving 14 bases between the germline ends. CDR3 in amino acids: CASSDFRGGEQFF. The CDR3 DNA reads as TGTGCCAGCAGTGACTTCAGGGGTGGTGAGCAGTTCTTC.

This chain uses TRBV27 with TRBJ2-3, with 9 positions matching TRBD2. The CDR3 is made up of 16 amino acids. Germline assignment: CDR1 MNHEY and CDR2 SMNVEV (reference sequence). V was clipped by 5 bases and J by 6 bases; unmatched bases: 12. CDR3 loop: CASSAEAGLAWDTQYF. For the CDR3, the DNA is TGTGCCAGCAGTGCAGAAGCGGGACTAGCATGGGATACGCAGTATTTT.

The CDR3 is CASSSDPLGGSSTDTQYF. In DNA, the CDR3 is TGTGCCAGCAGCTCGGACCCTCTTGGCGGGAGTAGCACAGATACGCAGTATTTT. The rearrangement joins TRBV5-5 to TRBJ2-3; TRBD2 aligns across 7 bases. The V and J ends lost 3 bases and 0 bases, in that order; junction bases with no gene match: 13. The CDR3 sequence is 18 residues long. The V gene's germline CDR1 is SGHKS and CDR2 YYEKEE (reference sequence).